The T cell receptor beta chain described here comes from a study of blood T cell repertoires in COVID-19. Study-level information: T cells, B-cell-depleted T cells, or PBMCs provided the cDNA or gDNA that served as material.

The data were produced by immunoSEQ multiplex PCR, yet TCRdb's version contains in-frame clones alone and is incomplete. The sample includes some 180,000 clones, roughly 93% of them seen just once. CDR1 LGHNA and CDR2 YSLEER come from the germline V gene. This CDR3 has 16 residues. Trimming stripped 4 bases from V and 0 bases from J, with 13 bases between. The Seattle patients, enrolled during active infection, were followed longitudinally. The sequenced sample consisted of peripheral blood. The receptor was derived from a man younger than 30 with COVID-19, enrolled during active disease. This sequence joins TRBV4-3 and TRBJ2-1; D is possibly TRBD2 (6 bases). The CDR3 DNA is TGCGCCAGCAGCCGGGGGGTTAGATCCTCCTACAATGAGCAGTTCTTC. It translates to CASSRGVRSSYNEQFF.